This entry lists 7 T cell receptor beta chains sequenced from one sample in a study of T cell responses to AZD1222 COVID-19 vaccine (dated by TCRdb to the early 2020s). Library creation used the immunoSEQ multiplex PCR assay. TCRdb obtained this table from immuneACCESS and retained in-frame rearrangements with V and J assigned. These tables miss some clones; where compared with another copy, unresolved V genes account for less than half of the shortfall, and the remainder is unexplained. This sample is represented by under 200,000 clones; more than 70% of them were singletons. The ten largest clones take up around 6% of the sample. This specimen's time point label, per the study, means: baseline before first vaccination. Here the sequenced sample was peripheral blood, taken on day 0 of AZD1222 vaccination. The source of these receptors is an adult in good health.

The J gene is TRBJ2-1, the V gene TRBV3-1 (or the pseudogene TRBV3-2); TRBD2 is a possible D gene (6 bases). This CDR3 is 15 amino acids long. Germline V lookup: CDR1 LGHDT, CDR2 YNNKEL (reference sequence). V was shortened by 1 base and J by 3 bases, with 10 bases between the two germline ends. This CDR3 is CASSQVGSGYNEQFF. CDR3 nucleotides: TGTGCCAGCAGCCAAGTCGGGAGTGGCTACAATGAGCAGTTCTTC.

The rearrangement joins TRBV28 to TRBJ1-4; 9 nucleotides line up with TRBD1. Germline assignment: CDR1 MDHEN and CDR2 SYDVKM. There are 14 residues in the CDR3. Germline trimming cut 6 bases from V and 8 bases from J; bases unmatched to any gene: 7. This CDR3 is CASRNPGQGEKLFF. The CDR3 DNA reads TGTGCCAGCAGAAATCCGGGACAGGGCGAAAAACTGTTTTTT.

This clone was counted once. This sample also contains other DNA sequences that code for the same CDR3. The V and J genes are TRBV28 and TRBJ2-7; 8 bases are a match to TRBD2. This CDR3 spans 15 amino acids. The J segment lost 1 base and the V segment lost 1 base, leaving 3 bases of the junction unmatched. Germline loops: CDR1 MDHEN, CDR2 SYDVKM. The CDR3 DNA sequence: TGTGCCAGCAGTTTATTCGGACTAGCTTCCTACGAGCAGTACTTC. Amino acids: CASSLFGLASYEQYF. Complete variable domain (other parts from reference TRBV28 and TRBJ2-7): DVKVTQSSRYLVKRTGEKVFLECVQDMDHENMFWYRQDPGLGLRLIYFSYDVKMKEKGDIPEGYSVSREKKERFSLILESASTNQTSMYLCASSLFGLASYEQYFGPGTRLTVT.

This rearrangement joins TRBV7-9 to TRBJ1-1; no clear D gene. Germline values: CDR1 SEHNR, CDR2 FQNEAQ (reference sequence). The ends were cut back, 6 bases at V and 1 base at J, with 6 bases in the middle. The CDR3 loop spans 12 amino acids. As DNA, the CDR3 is TGTGCCAGCAGGCCCCCGAACACTGAAGCTTTCTTT. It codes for CASRPPNTEAFF.

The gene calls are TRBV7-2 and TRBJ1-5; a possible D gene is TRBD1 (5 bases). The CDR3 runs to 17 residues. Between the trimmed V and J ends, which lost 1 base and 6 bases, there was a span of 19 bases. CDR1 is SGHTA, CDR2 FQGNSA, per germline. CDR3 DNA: TGTGCCAGCAGCTTAGTTGCCTGGCAGGGTATGGGTCAGCCCCAGCATTTT. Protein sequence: CASSLVAWQGMGQPQHF.

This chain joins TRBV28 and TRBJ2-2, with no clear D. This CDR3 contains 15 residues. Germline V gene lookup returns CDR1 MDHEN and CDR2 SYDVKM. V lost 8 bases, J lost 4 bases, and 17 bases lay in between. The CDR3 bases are TGTGCCAGCGGTGGGCCCATGGATGGCACCGGGGAGCTGTTTTTT. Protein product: CASGGPMDGTGELFF. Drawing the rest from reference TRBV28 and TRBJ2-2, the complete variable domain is DVKVTQSSRYLVKRTGEKVFLECVQDMDHENMFWYRQDPGLGLRLIYFSYDVKMKEKGDIPEGYSVSREKKERFSLILESASTNQTSMYLCASGGPMDGTGELFFGEGSRLTVL.

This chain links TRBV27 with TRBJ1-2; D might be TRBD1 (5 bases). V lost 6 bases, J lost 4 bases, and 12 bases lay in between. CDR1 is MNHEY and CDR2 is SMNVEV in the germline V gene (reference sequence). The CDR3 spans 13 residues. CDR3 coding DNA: TGTGCCAGCAGGCAGGGTTTTGGCTATGGCTACACCTTC. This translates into CASRQGFGYGYTF.